These 4 T cell receptor beta chains share one sample of origin, sequenced in a study of radiotherapy plus CTLA-4 blockade in lung cancer. Using immunoSEQ multiplex PCR, the repertoire was profiled, and TCRdb retains in-frame clones only, with some absent. The data contain tens of thousands of clones, about 88% of them seen just once; the ten biggest clones take up about a quarter. The sequencing here drew on peripheral blood, taken from a patient treated with radiotherapy plus ipilimumab. The source of these receptors is a human donor with non-small cell lung cancer whose response to radiotherapy plus ipilimumab could not be evaluated.

This chain connects TRBV5-4 to TRBJ2-7; 8 nucleotides align to TRBD2. J lost 6 bases, V lost 4 bases, and 9 bases had no gene match. The CDR3 contains 14 residues. The germline CDR1 and CDR2 sequences are SGHNT and YYREEE (reference sequence). For the CDR3, the DNA is TGTGCCAGCAGCACCGGACTAGCATTTCCCGAGCAGTACTTC. This codes for CASSTGLAFPEQYF.

The chain combines TRBV28 with TRBJ2-5; 9 bases are shared with TRBD1. This CDR3 spans 15 amino acids. Trimming removed 3 bases from V and 4 bases from J; junction bases left unmatched: 6. The germline V gene encodes CDR1 MDHEN and CDR2 SYDVKM. CDR3: CASSLPNRGRETQYF. For the CDR3, the DNA is TGTGCCAGCAGTTTGCCAAACAGGGGGCGAGAGACCCAGTACTTC.

The V call is TRBV29-1, the J call TRBJ2-5, with 8 bases aligning to TRBD1. This CDR3 has 13 amino acids. Germline CDR1 and CDR2: SQVTM and ANQGSEA. J was trimmed by 7 bases and V by 2 bases; bases with no gene match: 6. The CDR3 sequence: CSVERQGLGTQYF. The CDR3 DNA is TGCAGCGTTGAACGACAGGGGCTTGGGACCCAGTACTTC.

The gene calls are TRBV4-3 and TRBJ1-2; D remains ambiguous. V was pared by 4 bases and J by 3 bases, with 12 bases between. Germline V gives CDR1 LGHNA, CDR2 YSLEER. The CDR3 length is 14 residues. This CDR3 reads CASSPDYRYYGYTF. The CDR3 DNA sequence: TGCGCCAGCAGCCCCGATTACCGGTACTATGGCTACACCTTC.